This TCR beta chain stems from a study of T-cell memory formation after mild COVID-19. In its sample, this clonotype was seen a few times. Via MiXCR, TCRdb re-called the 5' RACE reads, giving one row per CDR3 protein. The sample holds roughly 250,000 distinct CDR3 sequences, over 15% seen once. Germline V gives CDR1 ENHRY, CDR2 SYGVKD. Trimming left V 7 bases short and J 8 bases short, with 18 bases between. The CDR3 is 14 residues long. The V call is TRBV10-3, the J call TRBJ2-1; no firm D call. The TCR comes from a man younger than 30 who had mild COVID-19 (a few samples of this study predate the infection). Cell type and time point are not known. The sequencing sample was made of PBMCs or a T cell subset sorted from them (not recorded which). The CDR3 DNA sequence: TGTGCCATCACCGAAGACCGATCCCGTGATGAGCAGTTCTTC. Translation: CAITEDRSRDEQFF.